These T cell receptor beta chains were read from a single sample in a study of T cells expressing NK-cell markers. TCRdb re-called the 5' RACE reads and catalogs CDR3 proteins one per entry, DNA excluded. Recorded for this sample: around 280,000 distinct CDR3 sequences. Sequencing used blood T cells: a sorted CD56 or NKG2C T cell subset, CD4+ or CD8+ T cells, or bulk PBMC T cells (not recorded which). The source of these receptors is a man aged 18 to 29 in good health. CDR3s include the opening cysteine and the closing phenylalanine or tryptophan.

j_call	v_call	cdr3_aa
TRBJ2-1	TRBV20-1	CSARDTGGPLFEQFF
TRBJ2-3	TRBV7-3	CASSFRRDGITDTQYF
TRBJ2-1	TRBV29-1	CSVSGTLNNEQFF
TRBJ2-1	TRBV24-1	CATSDFGQGTNEQFF
TRBJ2-1	TRBV11-2	CASSRIVWEQFF
TRBJ2-3	TRBV27	CASSFARHTDTQYF
TRBJ2-3	TRBV5-1	CASVPLGTSTDTQYF
TRBJ2-3	TRBV20-1	CSARPVWSTDTQYF
TRBJ2-3	TRBV5-1	CASSLEALSTDTQYF
TRBJ2-1	TRBV7-2	CASSLRRTSGSDEQFF
TRBJ2-7	TRBV27	CASRKGLTAYEQYF
TRBJ2-7	TRBV5-6	CASTGTVGQVNYEQYF
TRBJ1-1	TRBV29-1	CSAKQGLLNTEAFF
TRBJ2-2	TRBV20-1	CSAREPGQGSTGELFF
TRBJ2-1	TRBV7-2	CASSRDGGSEQFF
TRBJ2-1	TRBV18	CASSPLSGRRNNEQFF
TRBJ2-5	TRBV7-6	CASSLYIGEETQYF
TRBJ1-6	TRBV5-1	CASSLVPGGLGSPLHF
TRBJ1-2	TRBV12-3/TRBV12-4	CASSTRDRANYGYTF
TRBJ2-2	TRBV20-1	CSARDEPRPSGRGTGELFF
TRBJ2-3	TRBV5-1	CASSSAGAGHTDTQYF
TRBJ1-3	TRBV12-3/TRBV12-4	CASSFYGQHSGNTIYF
TRBJ1-1	TRBV18	CASSPKIGDLNTEAFF
TRBJ2-1	TRBV10-3	CATRQGPHEQFF
TRBJ2-1	TRBV20-1	CSAIPRWGDLGEQFF
TRBJ2-1	TRBV11-2	CASSLVAGGGQFF
TRBJ1-5	TRBV6-6	CASTIQGNQPQHF
TRBJ1-4	TRBV18	CASSPPGDRIRVFF
TRBJ1-2	TRBV30	CAWSTLIVQGLDGYTF
TRBJ2-3	TRBV4-2	CASSQSVPDTQYF
TRBJ1-2	TRBV12-3/TRBV12-4	CASSSGHNYGYTF
TRBJ2-7	TRBV12-3/TRBV12-4	CASSPQGTPLEQYF
TRBJ2-7	TRBV9	CASSVAATSGYEQYF
TRBJ1-2	TRBV4-2	CASRDVYGYTF
TRBJ2-7	TRBV12-3/TRBV12-4	CASSDTDKYEQYF
TRBJ2-4	TRBV7-2	CASSLGGSGRDIQYF
TRBJ1-1	TRBV14	CASSPLRAEAFF
TRBJ2-2	TRBV27	CASQSKLAGELFF
TRBJ2-1	TRBV29-1	CSVDSGTSFYEQFF
TRBJ2-7	TRBV20-1	CSARVSSGTSGWGEQYF
TRBJ1-1	TRBV29-1	CSVKGWAGNNAEAFF
TRBJ2-7	TRBV15	CATSRGLARGLEQYF
TRBJ2-3	TRBV24-1	CATSDVTSGYTDTQYF
TRBJ2-4	TRBV20-1	CSARRQGETSGSYF
TRBJ1-5	TRBV20-1	CSASLGTGNDQPQHF
TRBJ1-4	TRBV5-1	CASSFDRGPNEKLFF
TRBJ2-5	TRBV5-1	CASSADRGTQETQYF
TRBJ2-7	TRBV12-3/TRBV12-4	CASSLSGTGEDEQYF
TRBJ2-1	TRBV7-6	CASSMTQSSYNEQFF
TRBJ2-5	TRBV20-1	CSARDRGLAGRETQYF
TRBJ1-4	TRBV12-3/TRBV12-4	CASRDDRAGEINEKLFF
TRBJ2-1	TRBV20-1	CSALATGTSGRALNEQFF
TRBJ2-1	TRBV7-8	CASSVTGTGHNEQFF
TRBJ2-7	TRBV5-5	CASSLRSYEQYF
TRBJ1-3	TRBV29-1	CSVDGGVDSGNTIYF
TRBJ2-7	TRBV10-3	CAISVKRGGYEQYF
TRBJ1-2	TRBV7-2	CASSPTFSPNYGYTF
TRBJ2-1	TRBV18	CASSPPGQGAGEQFF
TRBJ1-5	TRBV29-1	CSVAWGSNQPQHF